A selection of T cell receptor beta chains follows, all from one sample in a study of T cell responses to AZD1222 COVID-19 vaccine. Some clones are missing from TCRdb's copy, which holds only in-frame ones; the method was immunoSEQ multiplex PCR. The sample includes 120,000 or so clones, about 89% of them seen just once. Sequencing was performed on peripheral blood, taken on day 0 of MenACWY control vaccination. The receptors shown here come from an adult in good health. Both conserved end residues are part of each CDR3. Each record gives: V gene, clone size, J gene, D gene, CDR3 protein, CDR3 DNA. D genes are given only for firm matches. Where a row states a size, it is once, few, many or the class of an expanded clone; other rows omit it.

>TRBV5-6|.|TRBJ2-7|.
CASSLGGIKVYEQYF
TGTGCCAGCAGCTTAGGCGGGATAAAGGTCTACGAGCAGTACTTC
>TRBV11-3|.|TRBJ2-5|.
CASSLALGETQYF
TGTGCCAGCAGCTTAGCCCTGGGGGAGACCCAGTACTTC
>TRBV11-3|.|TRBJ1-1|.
CASSLVEANTEAFF
TGTGCCAGCAGCTTAGTGGAGGCGAACACTGAAGCTTTCTTT
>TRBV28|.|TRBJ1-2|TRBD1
CASSLGTIQGVNGYTF
TGTGCCAGCAGTTTAGGGACGATACAGGGGGTCAATGGCTACACCTTC
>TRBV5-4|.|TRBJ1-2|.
CASSLGQGRLYGYTF
TGTGCCAGCAGCTTGGGGCAGGGGAGGCTATATGGCTACACCTTC
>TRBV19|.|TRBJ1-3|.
CASSIGTRGENTIYF
TGTGCCAGTAGTATAGGGACACGAGGAGAAAACACCATATATTTT
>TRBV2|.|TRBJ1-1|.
CASRIEQGNTEAFF
TGTGCCAGCAGGATCGAACAGGGGAACACTGAAGCTTTCTTT
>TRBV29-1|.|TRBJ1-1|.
CSVLQTTAALYEAFF
TGCAGCGTTCTGCAAACTACGGCGGCCCTATATGAAGCTTTCTTT
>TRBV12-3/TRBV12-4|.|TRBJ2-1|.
CASSRTPDNEQFF
TGTGCCAGCAGTCGGACTCCCGACAATGAGCAGTTCTTC
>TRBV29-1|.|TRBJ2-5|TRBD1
CSVPDRGNQETQYF
TGCAGCGTTCCGGACAGGGGGAACCAAGAGACCCAGTACTTC
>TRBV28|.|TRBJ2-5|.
CASSSGDLETQYF
TGTGCCAGCAGTTCAGGGGATCTGGAGACCCAGTACTTC
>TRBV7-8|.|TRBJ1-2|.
CASSNKETENYGYTF
TGTGCCAGCAGCAATAAAGAGACAGAGAACTATGGCTACACCTTC
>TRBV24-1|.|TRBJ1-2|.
CATSDMTAYGYTF
TGTGCCACCAGTGACATGACAGCCTATGGCTACACCTTC
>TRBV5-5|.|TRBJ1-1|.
CASSFQGRWRNTEAFF
TGTGCCAGCAGCTTCCAGGGAAGGTGGAGGAACACTGAAGCTTTCTTT
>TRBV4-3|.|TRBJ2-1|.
CASSQESGVRNEQFF
TGCGCCAGCAGCCAAGAATCCGGAGTCCGAAATGAGCAGTTCTTC
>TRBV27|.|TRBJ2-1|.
CASSLSRQVYNEQFF
TGTGCCAGCAGTTTATCCCGCCAGGTTTACAATGAGCAGTTCTTC
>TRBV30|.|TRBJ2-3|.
CAWGERDTQYF
TGTGCCTGGGGGGAAAGAGATACGCAGTATTTT
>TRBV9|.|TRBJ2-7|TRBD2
CASSVVSSGSIGEQYF
TGTGCCAGCAGCGTAGTCTCTAGCGGGAGTATTGGCGAGCAGTACTTC
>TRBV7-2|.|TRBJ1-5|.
CASSFQGSNQPQHF
TGTGCCAGCAGCTTCCAGGGGAGCAATCAGCCCCAGCATTTT
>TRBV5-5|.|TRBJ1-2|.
CASSLTPFWEGGYTF
TGTGCCAGCAGCTTGACTCCCTTTTGGGAAGGTGGCTACACCTTC
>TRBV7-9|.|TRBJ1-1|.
CASSPNVGGFATEAFF
TGTGCCAGCAGCCCGAATGTGGGGGGCTTTGCCACTGAAGCTTTCTTT
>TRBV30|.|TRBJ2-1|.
CAWGSRSNEQFF
TGTGCCTGGGGCTCCCGTTCGAATGAGCAGTTCTTC
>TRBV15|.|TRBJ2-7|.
CATSRDRLGSYEQYF
TGTGCCACCAGCAGAGATCGTCTGGGCTCCTACGAGCAGTACTTC
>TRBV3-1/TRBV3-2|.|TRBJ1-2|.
CASSLSGAANYGYTF
TGTGCCAGCAGTCTCTCAGGCGCCGCTAACTATGGCTACACCTTC
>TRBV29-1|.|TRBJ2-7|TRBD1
CSVRTGILTYEQYF
TGCAGCGTCCGGACAGGGATACTGACCTACGAGCAGTACTTC
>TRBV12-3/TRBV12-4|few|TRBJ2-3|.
CASTPTDTQYF
TGTGCCAGCACCCCCACAGATACGCAGTATTTT
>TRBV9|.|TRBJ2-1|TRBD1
CASSPRDRTYNEQFF
TGTGCCAGCAGCCCCCGGGACAGGACCTACAATGAGCAGTTCTTC
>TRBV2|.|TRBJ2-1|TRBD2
CASILSGGTISEQFF
TGTGCCAGCATTCTAAGCGGGGGTACAATATCTGAGCAGTTCTTC
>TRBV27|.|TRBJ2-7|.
CASRDSGLSSYEQYF
TGTGCCAGCAGAGATAGCGGATTAAGCTCCTACGAGCAGTACTTC
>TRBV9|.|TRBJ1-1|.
CASSPWGNTEAFF
TGTGCCAGCAGCCCCTGGGGGAACACTGAAGCTTTCTTT
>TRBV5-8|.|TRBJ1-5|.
CASSRRGARQPQHF
TGTGCCAGCAGCCGTCGGGGGGCTCGGCAGCCCCAGCATTTT
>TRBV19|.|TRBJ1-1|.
CASSMGGTEAFF
TGTGCCAGTAGTATGGGGGGCACTGAAGCTTTCTTT
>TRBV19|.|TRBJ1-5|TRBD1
CASSISPINYDRVGQPQHF
TGTGCCAGTAGTATATCCCCAATAAACTACGACAGGGTCGGGCAGCCCCAGCATTTT
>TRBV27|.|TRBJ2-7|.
CASSSPGRSYEQYF
TGTGCCAGCAGTTCGCCGGGAAGATCCTACGAGCAGTACTTC
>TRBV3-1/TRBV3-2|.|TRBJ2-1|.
CASSQRDEQFF
TGTGCCAGCAGCCAACGGGATGAGCAGTTCTTC
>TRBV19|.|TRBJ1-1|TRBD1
CASQDRGMNTEAFF
TGTGCCAGTCAAGACAGGGGGATGAACACTGAAGCTTTCTTT
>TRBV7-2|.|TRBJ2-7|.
CASSFSYEQYF
TGTGCCAGCAGCTTTAGCTACGAGCAGTACTTC
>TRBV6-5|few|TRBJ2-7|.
CASKLLASDYYEQYF
TGTGCCAGCAAACTACTGGCTAGCGACTACTACGAGCAGTACTTC
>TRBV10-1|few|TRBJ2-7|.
CASRHNRESYEQYF
TGCGCCAGCAGGCATAACAGGGAGTCGTACGAGCAGTACTTC
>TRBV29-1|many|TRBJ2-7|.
CSVGSGNYEQYF
TGCAGCGTTGGGTCGGGAAATTACGAGCAGTACTTC
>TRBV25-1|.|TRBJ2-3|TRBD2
CASSIAGRDTQYF
TGTGCCAGCAGTATAGCGGGAAGAGATACGCAGTATTTT
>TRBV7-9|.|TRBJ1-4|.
CASSPAPGQKEKLFF
TGTGCCAGCAGCCCTGCACCTGGACAAAAGGAAAAACTGTTTTTT
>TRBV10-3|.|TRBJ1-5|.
CAISESGGIYQPQHF
TGTGCCATCAGTGAGTCGGGGGGAATTTATCAGCCCCAGCATTTT
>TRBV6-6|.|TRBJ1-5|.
CASSYRGEGHQPQHF
TGTGCCAGCAGTTACCGGGGGGAGGGGCATCAGCCCCAGCATTTT
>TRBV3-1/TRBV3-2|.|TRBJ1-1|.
CASSQDGLGRGTEAFF
TGTGCCAGCAGCCAAGATGGTTTGGGGCGCGGAACTGAAGCTTTCTTT
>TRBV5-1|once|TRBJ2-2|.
CASSLALANTGELFF
TGCGCCAGCAGCTTGGCGCTCGCGAACACCGGGGAGCTGTTTTTT
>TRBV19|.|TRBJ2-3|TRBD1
CASSIPGQGSGYTQYF
TGTGCCAGTAGTATTCCCGGACAGGGGTCGGGGTATACGCAGTATTTT
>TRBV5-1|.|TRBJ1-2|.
CASSLVGGRGDGYTF
TGCGCCAGCAGCTTGGTGGGGGGCCGGGGCGATGGCTACACCTTC
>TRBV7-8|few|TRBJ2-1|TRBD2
CASSAGTSGTYNEQFF
TGTGCCAGCAGCGCGGGGACTAGCGGAACCTACAATGAGCAGTTCTTC
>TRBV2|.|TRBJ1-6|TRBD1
CASLGAGGHSPLHF
TGTGCCAGCCTCGGCGCAGGGGGGCATTCACCCCTCCACTTT
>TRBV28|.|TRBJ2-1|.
CASSLQRGPYNEQFF
TGTGCCAGCAGTTTACAGAGGGGCCCCTACAATGAGCAGTTCTTC